The 20 T cell receptor beta chains below come from one sample, sequenced in a study of blood T cell repertoires in COVID-19. Sequenced by immunoSEQ multiplex PCR; TCRdb stores in-frame clones only, minus some. The table includes about 19,000 clones, 88% detected once. The sample taken for sequencing was peripheral blood. These receptors originate from a human donor in a cohort sampled during active COVID-19.

This sequence joins TRBV12-3 or TRBV12-4 and TRBJ1-1; 7 nucleotides line up with TRBD1. V shed 10 bases and J 9 bases; nucleotides not matched to a gene: 14. The CDR3 is made up of 13 amino acids. The CDR3 nucleotides read TGTGCCACCTCCTGGCAGGGGGACAGACAAGCTTTCTTT. This sequence encodes CATSWQGDRQAFF.

The rearrangement joins TRBV6-5 to TRBJ2-1; no reliable D call. This CDR3 comprises 13 residues. Germline CDR1 is MNHEY and CDR2 is SVGAGI. V lost 6 bases and J 6 bases, leaving 12 bases between the germline ends. CDR3 in DNA: TGTGCCAGCAGCCCGTTGGGCGCCAATGAGCAGTTCTTC. Translated, it gives CASSPLGANEQFF.

The count of this clone is one. The chain combines TRBV2 with TRBJ2-7; 11 nucleotides align to TRBD2. The V gene's germline CDR1 is SNHLY and CDR2 FYNNEI. This CDR3 comprises 16 residues. V shed 5 bases and J 3 bases; nucleotides not matched to a gene: 9. The CDR3 nucleotides are TGTGCCAGCAGTCTAGGACTAGCGGGTTACGACTACGAGCAGTACTTC. Its translation is CASSLGLAGYDYEQYF.

The CDR3 loop is CASSPRQRQLGTQETQYF. CDR3 nucleotides: TGTGCCAGCAGCCCAAGACAGAGACAACTGGGAACACAAGAGACCCAGTACTTC. The rearrangement links TRBV7-6 to TRBJ2-5; possible D gene TRBD1, 5 bases. V lost 5 bases and J lost 2, with 24 bases in between. Germline CDR1 and CDR2: SGHVS and FNYEAQ. The CDR3 consists of 18 residues.

This chain uses TRBV7-9 with TRBJ2-7; 8 nucleotides line up with TRBD1. CDR1 is SEHNR and CDR2 is FQNEAQ in the germline V gene (reference sequence). This CDR3 contains 15 residues. V was clipped by 5 bases and J by 3 bases; unmatched bases: 9. The CDR3 DNA sequence: TGTGCCAGCAGCCAGGCGGCAGGGGGCTTCTACGAGCAGTACTTC. As protein: CASSQAAGGFYEQYF. The whole variable domain, remainder taken from reference TRBV7-9 and TRBJ2-7, is DTGVSQNPRHKITKRGQNVTFRCDPISEHNRLYWYRQTLGQGPEFLTYFQNEAQLEKSRLLSDRFSAERPKGSFSTLEIQRTEQGDSAMYLCASSQAAGGFYEQYFGPGTRLTVT.

About this clone itself: One end of the junction varies from germline; a read error may be responsible. The V gene is TRBV12-3 or TRBV12-4, the J gene TRBJ1-2; D not resolved. The CDR3 runs 9 residues. The CDR3 loop is CASAMNRAF. CDR3 nucleotides: TGTGCCAGCGCCATGAACCGGGCCTTC.

V is TRBV18 and J is TRBJ2-7, with D unclear. CDR1 and CDR2 from the germline V gene are KGHSH and LQKENI. Between the trimmed V and J ends, which lost 6 bases and 2 bases, there was a span of 11 bases. The CDR3 is made up of 13 amino acids. CDR3 in DNA: TGTGCCAGCTCCCCCAAAATCACCTACGAGCAGTACTTC. It yields the protein CASSPKITYEQYF. The full variable domain, its missing parts supplied by reference TRBV18 and TRBJ2-7, is NAGVMQNPRHLVRRRGQEARLRCSPMKGHSHVYWYRQLPEEGLKFMVYLQKENIIDESGMPKERFSAEFPKEGPSILRIQQVVRGDSAAYFCASSPKITYEQYFGPGTRLTVT.

This rearrangement joins TRBV12-5 to TRBJ2-4; 7 bases agree with TRBD1. There are 16 residues in the CDR3. Germline values: CDR1 LGHNT, CDR2 FRNRAP. V lost 6 bases, J lost 0 bases, and 8 bases stayed unmatched. CDR3 loop: CASGHGTDLAKNIQYF. DNA of the CDR3: TGTGCTAGTGGCCATGGGACAGATCTAGCCAAAAACATTCAGTACTTC.

The chain combines TRBV19 with TRBJ1-2; the D gene is possibly TRBD1 (6 bases). The V gene's germline CDR1 is LNHDA and CDR2 SQIVND (reference sequence). Trimming removed 4 bases at V and 6 bases at J, with 18 bases between. The CDR3 is made up of 15 amino acids. The CDR3 sequence: CASSTLQGMGHGYTF. CDR3 coding DNA: TGTGCCAGTAGTACATTACAGGGCATGGGGCATGGCTACACCTTC.

The sample holds one count of this clone. The V and J genes are TRBV27 and TRBJ2-3; 8 positions match TRBD2. The germline V gene encodes CDR1 MNHEY and CDR2 SMNVEV (reference sequence). This CDR3 has 14 amino acids. V was clipped by 2 bases and J by 5 bases; unmatched bases: 3. CDR3 loop: CASSLRGGLDTQYF. In DNA form, the CDR3 reads TGTGCCAGCAGTTTACGCGGGGGGCTAGATACGCAGTATTTT.

This sequence joins TRBV30 and TRBJ1-5; maybe TRBD1 (5 bases). The germline CDR1 and CDR2 sequences are GTSNPN and SVGIG (reference sequence). The CDR3 runs to 15 residues. V was shortened by 3 bases and J by 0 bases, with 12 bases between the two germline ends. The CDR3 DNA follows: TGTGCCTGGAGCCCGGGGGGGAATAGCAATCAGCCCCAGCATTTT. Translated: CAWSPGGNSNQPQHF.

The V gene is TRBV5-1, the J gene TRBJ2-2, with TRBD2 matching 12 bases. Germline values: CDR1 SGHRS, CDR2 YFSETQ. The CDR3 contains 14 residues. Trimming at V came to 7 bases and at J to 3 bases, leaving 1 base not matched to a gene. The CDR3 sequence is CASRTSGDTGELFF. Written as DNA, the CDR3 is TGCGCCAGCCGGACTAGCGGGGACACCGGGGAGCTGTTTTTT.

The rearrangement joins TRBV11-3 to TRBJ2-3; D remains unclear. The germline gives CDR1 SGHNT, CDR2 YENEEA. The CDR3 has 14 residues. V was trimmed by 0 bases and J by 2 bases, leaving 6 bases between them. CDR3 DNA sequence: TGTGCCAGCAGCTTAGACGGTGTCACAGATACGCAGTATTTT. This sequence encodes CASSLDGVTDTQYF.

V usage is TRBV24-1 and J usage is TRBJ1-5; TRBD1 agrees at 9 bases. CDR3 size: 19 residues. The germline V gene has CDR1 KGHDR and CDR2 SFDVKD. Trimming removed 7 bases from V and 4 bases from J; junction bases left unmatched: 19. The CDR3 bases are TGTGCCACCAGACGTCGGCGACCTTCACAGGGGGCGAGGAATCAGCCCCAGCATTTT. Translated, it gives CATRRRRPSQGARNQPQHF.

The chain uses TRBV14 and TRBJ2-1, with TRBD2 matching 9 bases. Germline lookup yields CDR1 SGHDN and CDR2 FVKESK. The CDR3 runs 15 residues. V dropped 4 bases and J dropped 12; count of bases not matched to a gene: 13. CDR3 residues: CASSLGSGGSFSQFF. Written as DNA, the CDR3 is TGTGCCAGCAGCCTAGGGAGCGGGGGGTCTTTTTCGCAGTTCTTC.

The chain employs TRBV19 and TRBJ1-6; 8 nucleotides line up with TRBD1. Germline V lookup: CDR1 LNHDA, CDR2 SQIVND (reference sequence). This CDR3 is 15 amino acids long. J was trimmed by 7 bases and V by 3 bases; bases with no gene match: 5. The CDR3 DNA follows: TGTGCCAGTAGTATGAATCCAGGGGGCAATTCACCCCTCCACTTT. Translating it yields CASSMNPGGNSPLHF.

Here the CDR3 DNA reads TGTGCCAGTAATATCGGGGTTCAGCCCCAGCATTTT. Translating it yields CASNIGVQPQHF. This chain joins TRBV19 and TRBJ1-5; D is unclear. Trimming shortened V by 7 bases and J by 6 bases, and 10 bases separated the two germline ends. Germline-derived CDR1 and CDR2 are LNHDA and SQIVND (reference sequence). The CDR3 is 12 residues long.

The genes are TRBV5-1 and TRBJ2-1; 8 bases fit TRBD1. The CDR3 totals 13 residues. Per germline, CDR1 SGHRS and CDR2 YFSETQ. V shed 4 bases and J 6 bases; nucleotides not matched to a gene: 3. The CDR3 sequence: CASSLDRANEQFF. The CDR3 DNA is TGCGCCAGCAGCCTGGACAGGGCCAATGAGCAGTTCTTC.

The rearrangement uses TRBV9 and TRBJ2-3, with 12 bases aligning to TRBD2. Germline V gives CDR1 SGDLS, CDR2 YYNGEE. The CDR3 loop spans 17 amino acids. V shed 3 bases, J shed 4 bases, and the junction held 9 bases outside the gene matches. CDR3 sequence: CASSAPASGGAPDTQYF. As DNA, the CDR3 is TGTGCCAGCAGCGCCCCCGCTAGCGGGGGGGCCCCAGATACGCAGTATTTT.

This chain connects TRBV5-1 to TRBJ1-1, with D possibly matching TRBD1 (5 bases). V lost 5 bases and J lost 4, with 12 bases in between. Germline CDR1 is SGHRS and CDR2 is YFSETQ. The CDR3 has 13 amino acids. This chain's CDR3 is CASSLSTATEAFF. In DNA form, the CDR3 reads TGCGCCAGCAGTTTATCGACAGCCACTGAAGCTTTCTTT.